These T cell receptor beta chains were read from a single sample in a study of spatial heterogeneity in lung cancer. TCRdb fed the 5' RACE reads into MiXCR, producing one record per CDR3 protein. Of about 10,000 distinct CDR3 sequences in the sample, 10% to 15% were seen once. The sequencing used lung tumor tissue, collected at surgery. The receptors were gathered from a female donor with early-stage non-small cell lung cancer. The CDR3 runs from the conserved cysteine through the conserved F or W.

CASSPRGLAEQFF,TRBV4-1
CASSLSFETTKNIQYF,TRBV27
CASMWGGTKNIQYF,TRBV19
CASSLLPGAQYF,TRBV11-1
CASSPTSSSYEQYF,TRBV7-8
CASSWDRGTNTGELFF,TRBV7-8
CASSRTTNTEAFF,TRBV7-2
CASSQETRGYGYTF,TRBV14
CASIPISGISGREQFF,TRBV21-1
CASSLVGQSSGNTIYF,TRBV11-2
CSATDRGRGNGELFF,TRBV29-1
CASSPGAMNTEAFF,TRBV18
CASSFSLAKNIQYF,TRBV7-9
CASSLYPFRDSYGYTF,TRBV5-6
CASTPWGGSPDTQYF,TRBV6-1
CASSFGPMEQYF,TRBV7-3
CASSLRWGEQFF,TRBV12-3/TRBV12-4
CASSLTGATDTQYF,TRBV3-1
CSVVPRTDTQYF,TRBV29-1
CATSATGASTDTQYF,TRBV28